Each of the 25 T cell receptor beta chains below was sequenced from the same sample in a study of control samples from healthy donors and cancer patients. Clones were read by immunoSEQ multiplex PCR, and TCRdb kept only the in-frame ones, dropping some. The repertoire consists of 150,000 to 200,000 clones, with 90% to 95% occurring once and the leading ten covering over 1.3%. What was sequenced was blood. Receptors were obtained from a woman between 18 and 30 years old in good health.

The V call is TRBV2, the J call TRBJ2-5; maybe TRBD2 (6 bases). Germline V lookup: CDR1 SNHLY, CDR2 FYNNEI. Trimming removed 4 bases at V and 2 bases at J, with 11 bases between. The CDR3 is made up of 14 amino acids. CDR3 region: CASSGDWVQETQYF. CDR3 sequence (DNA): TGTGCCAGCAGTGGGGACTGGGTGCAAGAGACCCAGTACTTC.

The gene calls are TRBV15 and TRBJ2-7, with D maybe TRBD1 (5 bases). Germline CDR1 reads LNHNV; CDR2 reads YYDKDF (reference sequence). This CDR3 is built from 15 residues. The ends were cut back, 8 bases at V and 5 bases at J, with 22 bases in the middle. CDR3 sequence reads: CATEPQGTGVNEQYF. For the CDR3, the DNA is TGTGCCACCGAGCCCCAGGGAACCGGAGTAAACGAGCAGTACTTC.

The genes are TRBV5-1 and TRBJ2-5; possibly TRBD1 or TRBD2 for D (6 bases each). The V end lost 7 bases, the J end lost 2 bases, and 24 bases lay between the germline ends. The CDR3 covers 17 residues. Germline lookup yields CDR1 SGHRS and CDR2 YFSETQ. The CDR3 reads CASGDSIGGREQETQYF. DNA of the CDR3: TGCGCCAGCGGCGATTCGATCGGGGGCCGGGAGCAAGAGACCCAGTACTTC.

The chain carries TRBV7-2 and TRBJ2-7; D gene ambiguous. Germline lookup yields CDR1 SGHTA and CDR2 FQGNSA. V lost 5 bases and J 5 bases, leaving 22 bases between the germline ends. There are 16 residues in the CDR3. The CDR3 spells CASSPRSVQFVHEQYF. CDR3 coding DNA: TGTGCCAGCAGCCCTCGGAGCGTTCAGTTTGTCCACGAGCAGTACTTC.

Of note for this clone: Other DNA sequences within the sample encode an identical CDR3. The chain joins TRBV2 to TRBJ1-1; weak D call: TRBD1 (6 bases). V was clipped by 6 bases and J by 2 bases, with 10 bases between them. The germline V gene encodes CDR1 SNHLY and CDR2 FYNNEI. The CDR3 has 13 amino acids. CDR3 amino acids: CASRTGANTEAFF. CDR3 nucleotides: TGTGCCAGCAGGACAGGCGCTAACACTGAAGCTTTCTTT.

A single count supports this clone. This CDR3 is CSASSRASGTEAFF. The CDR3, as DNA: TGCAGTGCTAGTAGCAGGGCCTCGGGCACTGAAGCTTTCTTT. V usage is TRBV20-1 and J usage is TRBJ1-1, with D possibly TRBD1 on 5 matching bases. The CDR3 runs 14 residues. Germline CDR1 and CDR2: DFQATT and SNEGSKA (reference sequence). Trimming took 3 bases from V and 4 from J, leaving 15 bases between them.

V gene TRBV11-2 combines with J gene TRBJ2-7; D may correspond to TRBD1 or TRBD2 (5 bases each). The CDR3 spans 13 residues. V lost 1 base, J lost 6 bases, and 10 bases lay in between. Germline CDR1 and CDR2: SGHAT and FQNNGV. The CDR3 protein is CASSLGQRREQYF. In DNA form, the CDR3 reads TGTGCCAGCAGCTTAGGACAGCGGCGCGAGCAGTACTTC.

The chain joins TRBV19 to TRBJ1-3; D remains ambiguous. V was trimmed by 3 bases and J by 0 bases, leaving 3 bases between them. Germline V gives CDR1 LNHDA, CDR2 SQIVND (reference sequence). This CDR3 comprises 13 residues. This chain's CDR3 is CASSIGSGNTIYF. The DNA for the CDR3 is TGTGCCAGTAGTATTGGCTCTGGAAACACCATATATTTT.

V and J are TRBV7-2 and TRBJ2-1; 12 nucleotides agree with TRBD2. Germline V gene lookup returns CDR1 SGHTA and CDR2 FQGNSA. This CDR3 comprises 17 residues. V dropped 4 bases and J dropped 0; count of bases not matched to a gene: 4. The CDR3 is CASSSSLAGGSYNEQFF. The CDR3 DNA sequence: TGTGCCAGCAGCTCTTCACTAGCGGGAGGCTCCTACAATGAGCAGTTCTTC. Drawing the rest from reference TRBV7-2 and TRBJ2-1, the complete variable domain is GAGVSQSPSNKVTEKGKDVELRCDPISGHTALYWYRQSLGQGLEFLIYFQGNSAPDKSGLPSDRFSAERTGGSVSTLTIQRTQQEDSAVYLCASSSSLAGGSYNEQFFGPGTRLTVL.

The chain links TRBV7-3 to TRBJ1-5; D remains ambiguous. The length of the CDR3 is 11 residues. Germline V gene data show CDR1 as SGHTA and CDR2 as FQGTGA. V was pared by 8 bases and J by 4 bases, with 6 bases between. CDR3: CASPYNQPQHF. CDR3 nucleotides: TGTGCCAGCCCCTATAATCAGCCCCAGCATTTT.

This chain uses TRBV3-1 (or the pseudogene TRBV3-2) with TRBJ1-1; D perhaps matches TRBD1 (5 bases). Trimming removed 4 bases from V and 1 base from J, with 13 bases in between. CDR3 length equals 15 residues. CDR1 LGHDT and CDR2 YNNKEL come from the germline V gene (reference sequence). For the CDR3, the DNA is TGTGCCAGCAGCCCAGATGTTCAGGGGAACACTGAAGCTTTCTTT. Its translation: CASSPDVQGNTEAFF.

This chain joins TRBV7-2 and TRBJ1-1; tentatively, D is TRBD1 (6 bases). This CDR3 region has 15 residues. V was shortened by 0 bases and J by 4 bases, with 12 bases between the two germline ends. Germline V gives CDR1 SGHTA, CDR2 FQGNSA. In DNA, the CDR3 is TGTGCCAGCAGCTTAGCGGGGACACAGGGCACTGAAGCTTTCTTT. It specifies CASSLAGTQGTEAFF.

CDR3 residues: CAISATGDGDGYTF. CDR3 bases: TGTGCCATCAGTGCTACAGGGGACGGGGATGGCTACACCTTC. The chain links TRBV10-3 to TRBJ1-2; 7 nucleotides match TRBD1. J gave up 6 bases and V 4 bases, and 8 bases lay outside the gene matches. CDR3 length equals 14 residues. Germline lookup yields CDR1 ENHRY and CDR2 SYGVKD.

CDR3 amino acids: CSVVQGADQPQHF. The CDR3 DNA sequence: TGCAGCGTTGTACAGGGGGCCGATCAGCCCCAGCATTTT. The chain uses TRBV29-1 and TRBJ1-5, with 9 nucleotides matching TRBD1. The CDR3 is made up of 13 amino acids. The germline V gene encodes CDR1 SQVTM and CDR2 ANQGSEA. After removal of 4 bases from V and 5 bases from J, the junction contained 3 bases not matched to a gene.

The genes are TRBV10-2 and TRBJ2-3; the match to TRBD2 covers 10 bases. The germline gives CDR1 WSHSY, CDR2 SAAADI. The CDR3 runs to 18 residues. V lost 0 bases, J lost 2 bases, and 8 bases stayed unmatched. The CDR3 coding sequence is TGCGCCAGCAGTGAGTCGATTATAGCGGGGGGCCCCACAGATACGCAGTATTTT. This codes for CASSESIIAGGPTDTQYF.

V and J are TRBV6-4 and TRBJ1-1; no firm D call. The germline V gene has CDR1 MRHNA and CDR2 SNTAGT. The CDR3 length is 13 residues. The V and J ends lost 9 bases and 4 bases respectively, with 15 bases between them. The CDR3 spells CARKSMGGTEAFF. CDR3 DNA: TGTGCCAGAAAATCCATGGGAGGCACTGAAGCTTTCTTT.

A single count supports this clone. CDR3: CASSFKERGTDNEQFF. The CDR3 region has the DNA TGTGCCAGCAGTTTCAAGGAGCGGGGAACCGACAATGAGCAGTTCTTC. The chain recombines TRBV27 with TRBJ2-1; TRBD2 matches at 7 bases. V trimming: 3 bases; J trimming: 5 bases; junction bases outside the gene matches: 10. The CDR3 loop spans 16 amino acids. Germline loops: CDR1 MNHEY, CDR2 SMNVEV (reference sequence).

The rearrangement links TRBV6-2 or TRBV6-3 to TRBJ2-4; 10 bases fit TRBD2. The V segment lost 6 bases and the J segment 7 bases; nucleotides outside the gene matches: 9. CDR1 is MNHEY, CDR2 SVGEGT, per germline. The CDR3 is 15 amino acids. CDR3 nucleotide sequence: TGTGCCAGCAGCCAAATAGCGGGAGGTGGGAACATTCAGTACTTC. This gives the protein CASSQIAGGGNIQYF.

The V call is TRBV11-2, the J call TRBJ2-7; D gene ambiguous. This CDR3 has 14 residues. From germline, CDR1 is SGHAT and CDR2 FQNNGV. With 0 bases removed from V and 2 bases from J, the gap between germline ends came to 8 bases. The CDR3 is CASSLEGLTYEQYF. The CDR3 coding sequence is TGTGCCAGCAGCTTAGAAGGTCTAACCTACGAGCAGTACTTC.

The chain joins TRBV9 to TRBJ1-6, with D unclear. The germline gives CDR1 SGDLS, CDR2 YYNGEE. The CDR3 length is 13 residues. Trimming shortened V by 0 bases and J by 8 bases, and 6 bases separated the two germline ends. CDR3 bases: TGTGCCAGCAGCGTAGGGCGGGATTCACCCCTCCACTTT. It codes for CASSVGRDSPLHF.

V is TRBV10-3 and J is TRBJ2-3, with 8 nucleotides matching TRBD2. The CDR3 loop spans 16 amino acids. Trimming took 0 bases from V and 4 from J; bases not matched to a gene: 6. CDR1 is ENHRY and CDR2 is SYGVKD in the germline V gene. CDR3 nucleotide sequence: TGTGCCATCAGTGAGTCGGGCGGTAGCGGGGCAGATACGCAGTATTTT. Protein product: CAISESGGSGADTQYF.

The chain has TRBV28 and TRBJ1-1; no firm D call. V gave up 2 bases and J gave up 7 bases, with 11 bases separating them. Germline V CDR1 and CDR2: MDHEN, SYDVKM. The CDR3 totals 13 residues. Written as DNA, the CDR3 is TGTGCCAGCAGTTTAGGATGGGTAGGTGAAGCTTTCTTT. Protein product: CASSLGWVGEAFF. Supplemented by reference TRBV28 and TRBJ1-1, the full variable domain reads DVKVTQSSRYLVKRTGEKVFLECVQDMDHENMFWYRQDPGLGLRLIYFSYDVKMKEKGDIPEGYSVSREKKERFSLILESASTNQTSMYLCASSLGWVGEAFFGQGTRLTVV.

The chain is built from TRBV11-2 and TRBJ1-2, with D possibly TRBD1 on 5 matching bases. The V end lost 7 bases, the J end lost 3 bases, and 24 bases lay between the germline ends. The CDR3 extends over 17 amino acids. Germline CDR1 SGHAT, CDR2 FQNNGV. CDR3 coding DNA: TGTGCCAGCACCGTCAACTCTGGGGGTCTTACGGACTATGGCTACACCTTC. Amino acids: CASTVNSGGLTDYGYTF. The full variable domain, in which reference TRBV11-2 and TRBJ1-2 provide the parts outside the CDR3, is EAGVAQSPRYKIIEKRQSVAFWCNPISGHATLYWYQQILGQGPKLLIQFQNNGVVDDSQLPKDRFSAERLKGVDSTLKIQPAKLEDSAVYLCASTVNSGGLTDYGYTFGSGTRLTVV.

This chain connects TRBV6-5 to TRBJ1-2; D may be TRBD1 (5 bases). Germline V gives CDR1 MNHEY, CDR2 SVGAGI. Trimming left V 5 bases short and J 8 bases short, with 18 bases between. The CDR3 covers 14 residues. CDR3 sequence (DNA): TGTGCCAGCAGTACTCGACAGTCTTCTACAGGCTACACCTTC. As protein: CASSTRQSSTGYTF.

The rearrangement uses TRBV6-6 and TRBJ1-6; 8 bases fit TRBD1. The J segment lost 0 bases and the V segment lost 5 bases, leaving 6 bases of the junction unmatched. The CDR3 spans 17 residues. The germline CDR1 and CDR2 sequences are MNHNY and SVGAGI (reference sequence). The CDR3 DNA is TGTGCCAGCAGTCCAACAGGGGGAAGCTCCTATAATTCACCCCTCCACTTT. Translating gives CASSPTGGSSYNSPLHF.